The 20 T cell receptor beta chains below come from one sample, sequenced in a study of T cell responses to AZD1222 COVID-19 vaccine. Profiled with immunoSEQ multiplex PCR; TCRdb holds only in-frame clones, not every one. The sample has 150,000 to 200,000 clones; around nine tenths are singletons. The sequenced sample was peripheral blood, obtained 28 days after the second AZD1222 dose. These receptors all stem from an adult who received the AZD1222 COVID-19 vaccine.

The J gene is TRBJ1-4, the V gene TRBV29-1, with D tentatively TRBD1 (5 bases). The germline CDR1 and CDR2 sequences are SQVTM and ANQGSEA. The CDR3 runs to 14 residues. V shed 7 bases and J shed 8 bases, with 20 bases lying between them. The CDR3 coding sequence is TGCAGCGCACAATCGGGGGGGGTGTACGAAAAACTGTTTTTT. Amino acid sequence: CSAQSGGVYEKLFF.

The chain links TRBV10-3 to TRBJ2-7; D possibly uses TRBD1 or TRBD2 (5 bases each). Per germline, CDR1 ENHRY and CDR2 SYGVKD. Trimming left V 9 bases short and J 0 bases short, with 15 bases between. The CDR3 runs to 14 residues. This CDR3 reads CAIQDGASSYEQYF. The CDR3 bases are TGTGCCATACAAGACGGGGCGAGCTCCTACGAGCAGTACTTC.

The CDR3 protein is CASSYAGRGSDTQYF. For the CDR3, the DNA is TGTGCCAGCAGTTACGCCGGACGGGGCTCAGATACGCAGTATTTT. The rearrangement uses TRBV6-5 and TRBJ2-3; D tentatively reads TRBD1 or TRBD2 (5 bases each). V lost 2 bases to trimming and J lost 4 bases, with 13 bases between them. The CDR3 is made up of 15 amino acids. Germline CDR1 MNHEY, CDR2 SVGAGI.

CDR3 sequence reads: CASSQSPIRTYTGELFF. The CDR3 nucleotides read TGTGCCAGCAGCCAATCACCCATTAGGACGTACACCGGGGAGCTGTTTTTT. This chain links TRBV4-2 with TRBJ2-2; D not resolved. CDR1 LGHNA and CDR2 YNFKEQ come from the germline V gene. The V end was cut by 2 bases, the J end by 3 bases, with 16 bases between. The CDR3 is 17 amino acids.

The chain recombines TRBV6-5 with TRBJ2-7; a weak D match, TRBD1 (6 bases). Per the germline V gene, CDR1 is MNHEY and CDR2 is SVGAGI. Trimming took 7 bases from V and 6 from J, leaving 16 bases between them. The CDR3 is made up of 13 amino acids. Here the CDR3 reads CASNQGTTSEQYF. CDR3 coding DNA: TGTGCCAGCAACCAGGGGACCACCTCCGAGCAGTACTTC.

This clone was counted a few times. This chain uses TRBV9 with TRBJ1-1; D may be TRBD1 (6 bases). The CDR3 runs to 15 residues. Per germline, CDR1 SGDLS and CDR2 YYNGEE. V shed 2 bases and J shed 3 bases, with 14 bases lying between them. The DNA for the CDR3 is TGTGCCAGCAGCGTGGGAGGGGGGCTGGACACTGAAGCTTTCTTT. It yields the protein CASSVGGGLDTEAFF.

This clone was counted a single time. This rearrangement joins TRBV4-3 to TRBJ1-2; 7 nucleotides align to TRBD1. The CDR3 runs to 17 residues. V gave up 0 bases and J gave up 0 bases; unmatched junction bases: 7. Germline values: CDR1 LGHNA, CDR2 YSLEER. CDR3 region: CASSQDLKGAANYGYTF. The DNA of the CDR3 is TGCGCCAGCAGCCAAGATCTGAAGGGGGCTGCTAACTATGGCTACACCTTC.

This CDR3 is CASSYPSAGGRNEQFF. CDR3 DNA sequence: TGTGCCAGCAGCTATCCTTCGGCGGGGGGGCGAAATGAGCAGTTCTTC. V gene TRBV2 combines with J gene TRBJ2-1; 9 bases align to TRBD2. Germline assignment: CDR1 SNHLY and CDR2 FYNNEI. This CDR3 is 16 amino acids long. V lost 6 bases and J lost 7; bases outside the gene matches: 13.

J is TRBJ2-1 and V is TRBV4-3, with a weak D call TRBD1 (5 bases). This CDR3 contains 19 residues. Trimming cost V 0 bases and J 8 bases, with 26 bases left between them. Per germline, CDR1 LGHNA and CDR2 YSLEER. For the CDR3, the DNA is TGCGCCAGCAGCCAAGATCGGCTAGTTCGATGGGGCCGATTACATGAGCAGTTCTTC. Residues: CASSQDRLVRWGRLHEQFF.

The chain has TRBV7-2 and TRBJ1-2, with a weak D call TRBD1 (5 bases). The CDR3 is 16 amino acids. CDR1 is SGHTA and CDR2 is FQGNSA in the germline V gene. Trimming cost V 5 bases and J 5 bases, with 21 bases left between them. The CDR3 bases are TGTGCCAGCAGCCCCGCAGGTCAGGGTGGAGGATATGGCTACACCTTC. Translation gives CASSPAGQGGGYGYTF.

The chain recombines TRBV7-2 with TRBJ1-1, with a weak D call TRBD1 (5 bases). The CDR3 has 13 residues. V was clipped by 1 base and J by 10 bases, with 13 bases between them. Germline V lookup: CDR1 SGHTA, CDR2 FQGNSA. The CDR3 here is CASSLEGNVPAFF. For the CDR3, the DNA is TGTGCCAGCAGCTTAGAGGGGAATGTACCAGCTTTCTTT.

This clone was recorded once. DNA for the CDR3: TGTGCCAGCAGCCACCCCCCCATTGAGCAGTTCTTC. Translated, it gives CASSHPPIEQFF. V gene TRBV11-2 combines with J gene TRBJ2-1; D gene ambiguous. This CDR3 contains 12 residues. V was clipped by 5 bases and J by 9 bases, with 11 bases between them. CDR1 SGHAT and CDR2 FQNNGV come from the germline V gene. Looking up the rest from reference TRBV11-2 and TRBJ2-1 gives the full variable domain: EAGVAQSPRYKIIEKRQSVAFWCNPISGHATLYWYQQILGQGPKLLIQFQNNGVVDDSQLPKDRFSAERLKGVDSTLKIQPAKLEDSAVYLCASSHPPIEQFFGPGTRLTVL.

This clone has a single count. The chain is built from TRBV6-5 and TRBJ2-3, with D perhaps given as TRBD1 or TRBD2 (5 bases each). Per the germline V gene, CDR1 is MNHEY and CDR2 is SVGAGI. This CDR3 comprises 14 residues. V dropped 6 bases and J dropped 2 bases, with 12 bases sitting between them. The CDR3 here is CASSRDGPTDTQYF. The CDR3 coding sequence is TGTGCCAGCAGCCGGGACGGACCCACAGATACGCAGTATTTT.

V is TRBV7-9 and J is TRBJ1-3; TRBD1 aligns across 10 bases. The V gene's germline CDR1 is SEHNR and CDR2 FQNEAQ (reference sequence). V was clipped by 1 base and J by 0 bases; unmatched bases: 0. This CDR3 contains 16 residues. CDR3 in amino acids: CASSLGTGGSGNTIYF. The CDR3 DNA is TGTGCCAGCAGCTTAGGGACAGGGGGCTCTGGAAACACCATATATTTT.

J is TRBJ1-3 and V is TRBV29-1; D gene unclear. The CDR3 loop spans 13 amino acids. V dropped 6 bases and J dropped 7 bases, with 16 bases sitting between them. CDR1 SQVTM and CDR2 ANQGSEA come from the germline V gene. Here the CDR3 reads CSVRARRFNTIYF. As DNA, the CDR3 is TGCAGCGTCCGAGCCCGGCGATTTAACACCATATATTTT.

A word on this clone: The junction differs from germline at one of its ends, possibly a read error. The chain is built from TRBV3-1 (or the pseudogene TRBV3-2) and TRBJ2-2, with TRBD1 matching over 7 bases. There are 16 residues in the CDR3. The germline V gene has CDR1 LGHDT and CDR2 YNNKEL (reference sequence). The CDR3 nucleotides read TGTGCCAGCAGCAACAGGGGTTCCCTGAACGCCGGGGAGCTGTTTTTT. It encodes CASSNRGSLNAGELFF.

This clone was counted many times. The chain employs TRBV30 and TRBJ2-3; 11 bases map to TRBD1. V lost 5 bases and J lost 3; bases outside the gene matches: 4. The germline V gene has CDR1 GTSNPN and CDR2 SVGIG (reference sequence). The CDR3 has 14 residues. CDR3 DNA: TGTGCCTGGGACGGGACAGGGGGGACAGATACGCAGTATTTT. The encoded protein is CAWDGTGGTDTQYF.

This chain's CDR3 is CASARTAYNEQFF. The CDR3 DNA reads as TGTGCCTCCGCCCGGACCGCCTACAATGAGCAGTTCTTC. This chain connects TRBV27 to TRBJ2-1; D unresolved. CDR3 size: 13 residues. Germline assignment: CDR1 MNHEY and CDR2 SMNVEV (reference sequence). Trimming shortened V by 11 bases and J by 2 bases, and 13 bases separated the two germline ends.

This chain links TRBV5-4 with TRBJ1-2; the match to TRBD1 covers 8 bases. The germline V gene has CDR1 SGHNT and CDR2 YYREEE (reference sequence). This CDR3 is built from 14 residues. V lost 3 bases and J lost 8; bases outside the gene matches: 9. The CDR3 DNA follows: TGTGCCAGCAGCTCCCTAGACAGGGGCGGCGGCTACACCTTC. Amino acids: CASSSLDRGGGYTF.

The V gene is TRBV7-9, the J gene TRBJ1-1; D gene uncertain. Trimming cost V 5 bases and J 0 bases, with 7 bases left between them. CDR1 and CDR2 (germline): SEHNR, FQNEAQ (reference sequence). The CDR3 loop spans 13 amino acids. CDR3 protein: CASSPVVNTEAFF. In nucleotides, the CDR3 is TGTGCCAGCAGCCCAGTGGTGAACACTGAAGCTTTCTTT.